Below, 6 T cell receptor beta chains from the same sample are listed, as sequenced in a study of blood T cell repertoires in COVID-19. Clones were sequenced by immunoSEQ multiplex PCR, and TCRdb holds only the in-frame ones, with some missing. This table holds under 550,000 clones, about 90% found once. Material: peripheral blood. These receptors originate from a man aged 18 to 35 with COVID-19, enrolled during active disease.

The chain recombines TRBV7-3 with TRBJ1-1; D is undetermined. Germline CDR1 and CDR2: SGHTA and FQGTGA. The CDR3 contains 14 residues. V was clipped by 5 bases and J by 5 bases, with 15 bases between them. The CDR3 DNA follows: TGTGCCAGCAGCGCTAGAGGCCCAGAAACTGAAGCTTTCTTT. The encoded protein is CASSARGPETEAFF.

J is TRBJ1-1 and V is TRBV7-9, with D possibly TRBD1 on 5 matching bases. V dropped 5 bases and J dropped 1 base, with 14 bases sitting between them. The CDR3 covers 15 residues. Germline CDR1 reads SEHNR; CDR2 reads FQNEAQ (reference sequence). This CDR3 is CASSDLTAPNTEAFF. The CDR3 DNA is TGTGCCAGCAGCGATCTGACAGCGCCGAACACTGAAGCTTTCTTT.

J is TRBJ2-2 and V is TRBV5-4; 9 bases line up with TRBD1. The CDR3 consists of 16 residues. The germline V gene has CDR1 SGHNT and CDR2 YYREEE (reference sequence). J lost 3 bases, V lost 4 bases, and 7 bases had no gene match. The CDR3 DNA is TGTGCCAGCAGCGGGGGACAGGGCCCCTACACCGGGGAGCTGTTTTTT. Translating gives CASSGGQGPYTGELFF.

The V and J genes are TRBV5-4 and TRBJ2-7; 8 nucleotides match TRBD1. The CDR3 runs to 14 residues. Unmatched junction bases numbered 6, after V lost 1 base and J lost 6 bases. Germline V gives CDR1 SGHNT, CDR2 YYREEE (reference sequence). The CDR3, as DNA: TGTGCCAGCAGCTTGCGGACAGGGTTCGGCGAGCAGTACTTC. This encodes CASSLRTGFGEQYF. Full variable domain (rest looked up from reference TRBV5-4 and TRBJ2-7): ETGVTQSPTHLIKTRGQQVTLRCSSQSGHNTVSWYQQALGQGPQFIFQYYREEENGRGNFPPRFSGLQFPNYSSELNVNALELDDSALYLCASSLRTGFGEQYFGPGTRLTVT.

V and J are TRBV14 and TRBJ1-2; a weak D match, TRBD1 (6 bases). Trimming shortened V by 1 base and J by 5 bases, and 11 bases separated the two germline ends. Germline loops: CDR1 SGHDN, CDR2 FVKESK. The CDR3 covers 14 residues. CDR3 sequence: CASSQVPGDYGYTF. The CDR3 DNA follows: TGTGCCAGCAGCCAAGTCCCAGGGGATTATGGCTACACCTTC.

The chain's CDR3 is CASSSMTSGVVHEQFF. CDR3 nucleotide sequence: TGTGCCAGCAGTTCCATGACTAGCGGGGTTGTCCATGAGCAGTTCTTC. The chain is built from TRBV27 and TRBJ2-1; 11 nucleotides agree with TRBD2. With V trimmed by 4 bases and J by 8 bases, 10 bases remained unmatched. This CDR3 comprises 16 residues. Germline CDR1 MNHEY, CDR2 SMNVEV (reference sequence).